Below, 25 T cell receptor beta chains from the same sample are listed, as sequenced in a study of cytomegalovirus exposure and HLA in healthy donors. The PCR contained 60 Vbeta and 13 Jbeta primers. Profiling relied on immunoSEQ multiplex PCR, and the TCRdb table lists in-frame clones only, not all of them. The table shows about 180,000 clones, with approximately 80% occurring only once. Sequences were obtained from PBMCs. These receptors all stem from a girl aged 5-17 years in good health and CMV-seropositive.

The chain has TRBV5-4 and TRBJ2-1; 8 bases agree with TRBD1. The ends lost 2 bases at V and 4 bases at J; junction bases unmatched: 8. The CDR3 consists of 16 residues. Germline V CDR1 and CDR2: SGHNT, YYREEE (reference sequence). In DNA, the CDR3 is TGTGCCAGCAGCTTTCACGACAGGGGTCTATACAATGAGCAGTTCTTC. Its translation is CASSFHDRGLYNEQFF.

This clone occurred a few times. The chain carries TRBV4-2 and TRBJ1-4; D is possibly TRBD1 (6 bases). Deletions cut 0 bases from V and 8 bases from J, with 19 bases between. The CDR3 is made up of 17 amino acids. Germline V gene lookup returns CDR1 LGHNA and CDR2 YNFKEQ. CDR3 sequence reads: CASSQDPQPGHQEKLFF. Written as DNA, the CDR3 is TGTGCCAGCAGCCAAGATCCCCAACCGGGACACCAAGAAAAACTGTTTTTT.

V usage is TRBV7-3 and J usage is TRBJ2-3; 14 bases are shared with TRBD2. The CDR3 is made up of 16 amino acids. The V gene's germline CDR1 is SGHTA and CDR2 FQGTGA. J lost 6 bases, V lost 4 bases, and 6 bases had no gene match. Here the CDR3 reads CASSSGTSGSWDTQYF. CDR3 nucleotide sequence: TGTGCCAGCAGCTCAGGGACTAGCGGGAGTTGGGATACGCAGTATTTT.

This sequence joins TRBV5-1 and TRBJ2-3; 8 bases are shared with TRBD2. V shed 3 bases, J shed 0 bases, and the junction held 3 bases outside the gene matches. The V gene's germline CDR1 is SGHRS and CDR2 YFSETQ. CDR3 length: 15 residues. DNA for the CDR3: TGCGCCAGCAGCTCCGTAGCGGGAAGCACAGATACGCAGTATTTT. Translating it yields CASSSVAGSTDTQYF.

The chain has TRBV2 and TRBJ2-3; D call uncertain. V lost 7 bases and J 0 bases, leaving 8 bases between the germline ends. CDR3 length: 13 residues. Germline loops: CDR1 SNHLY, CDR2 FYNNEI. The CDR3 reads CASILTSTDTQYF. DNA for the CDR3: TGTGCCAGCATCCTGACTAGCACAGATACGCAGTATTTT. Complete variable domain (other parts from reference TRBV2 and TRBJ2-3): EPEVTQTPSHQVTQMGQEVILRCVPISNHLYFYWYRQILGQKVEFLVSFYNNEISEKSEIFDDQFSVERPDGSNFTLKIRSTKLEDSAMYFCASILTSTDTQYFGPGTRLTVL.

This sequence joins TRBV11-2 and TRBJ2-2; 7 bases are a match to TRBD1. J lost 1 base, V lost 1 base, and 3 bases had no gene match. This CDR3 is 16 amino acids long. Germline CDR1 is SGHAT and CDR2 is FQNNGV. The CDR3 DNA is TGTGCCAGCAGCTTAGCGGGACAGAGGAACACCGGGGAGCTGTTTTTT. This translates into CASSLAGQRNTGELFF.

V usage is TRBV6-1 and J usage is TRBJ1-2; D is perhaps TRBD1 (5 bases). Germline CDR1 MNHNS, CDR2 SASEGT. With 3 bases removed from V and 0 bases from J, the gap between germline ends came to 11 bases. The CDR3 runs to 15 residues. The CDR3 nucleotides read TGTGCCAGCAGTGATCTGTCCAGGGCTAACTATGGCTACACCTTC. Amino acids: CASSDLSRANYGYTF.

This chain joins TRBV7-8 and TRBJ2-5, with TRBD2 matching 11 bases. After removal of 8 bases from V and 2 bases from J, the junction contained 10 bases not matched to a gene. The V gene's germline CDR1 is SGHVS and CDR2 FQNEAQ. The length of the CDR3 is 16 residues. CDR3 sequence reads: CASGFRLAGLQETQYF. The CDR3 region has the DNA TGTGCCAGCGGATTTAGACTAGCGGGGCTACAAGAGACCCAGTACTTC.

The chain joins TRBV27 to TRBJ2-5; TRBD2 matches at 11 bases. CDR1 is MNHEY, CDR2 SMNVEV, per germline (reference sequence). This CDR3 contains 19 residues. The trim removed 8 bases at V and 0 bases at J, leaving 17 bases unmatched. CDR3 residues: CASPDLPPSGRKYQETQYF. The CDR3 DNA sequence: TGTGCCAGCCCCGATCTTCCCCCTAGCGGGAGGAAGTACCAAGAGACCCAGTACTTC.

The J gene is TRBJ2-7, the V gene TRBV25-1, with 8 bases that match TRBD1. This CDR3 has 18 residues. V shed 1 base, J shed 7 bases, and the junction held 18 bases outside the gene matches. Germline V gene lookup returns CDR1 MGHDK and CDR2 SYGVNS. CDR3 DNA: TGTGCCAGCAGTGAATTGGGTCGAGGAAAGGACAGGGAAAAGGAGCAGTACTTC. It specifies CASSELGRGKDREKEQYF.

J is TRBJ1-2 and V is TRBV29-1; TRBD1 matches 7 bases. Germline assignment: CDR1 SQVTM and CDR2 ANQGSEA. V shed 7 bases, J shed 8 bases, and the junction held 7 bases outside the gene matches. The CDR3 covers 11 residues. The CDR3: CSDDRVRGYTF. As DNA, the CDR3 is TGCAGCGACGACAGGGTCCGGGGCTACACCTTC.

The chain combines TRBV6-5 with TRBJ1-1, with D possibly being TRBD1 (5 bases). V lost 4 bases and J 1 base, leaving 7 bases between the germline ends. This CDR3 is 13 amino acids long. Looked up from germline, CDR1 is MNHEY and CDR2 is SVGAGI. The CDR3 region has the DNA TGTGCCAGCAGTTTTCAGGGGAACACTGAAGCTTTCTTT. This codes for CASSFQGNTEAFF.

The gene calls are TRBV30 and TRBJ2-4; a weak D match, TRBD2 (5 bases). Trimming stripped 2 bases from V and 1 base from J, with 18 bases between. CDR3 size: 17 residues. From germline, CDR1 is GTSNPN and CDR2 SVGIG (reference sequence). The CDR3 loop reads CAWSMRVTTGAKNIQYF. CDR3 sequence (DNA): TGTGCCTGGAGTATGCGGGTGACGACTGGGGCCAAAAACATTCAGTACTTC.

Here the CDR3 reads CAWSWGRMNTEAFF. CDR3 bases: TGTGCCTGGAGTTGGGGCAGGATGAACACTGAAGCTTTCTTT. The gene calls are TRBV30 and TRBJ1-1; D perhaps matches TRBD1 (5 bases). Trimming took off 2 bases at V and 0 bases at J, with 10 bases between the two ends. CDR1 and CDR2 (germline): GTSNPN, SVGIG (reference sequence). The CDR3 has 14 amino acids.

The chain links TRBV25-1 to TRBJ1-2; D possibly corresponds to TRBD1 (5 bases). V lost 2 bases and J 4 bases, leaving 11 bases between the germline ends. The germline V gene has CDR1 MGHDK and CDR2 SYGVNS. CDR3 length: 14 residues. Here the CDR3 DNA reads TGTGCCAGCAGTGAAGTAGACAGCCGCTATGGCTACACCTTC. Protein product: CASSEVDSRYGYTF.

The V and J genes are TRBV30 and TRBJ1-2; D perhaps matches TRBD1 (5 bases). The V gene's germline CDR1 is GTSNPN and CDR2 SVGIG (reference sequence). This CDR3 has 14 amino acids. The V and J ends lost 4 bases and 2 bases respectively, with 14 bases between them. Written as DNA, the CDR3 is TGTGCCTGGATACCCGGGACTTTAAACTATGGCTACACCTTC. This sequence encodes CAWIPGTLNYGYTF.

The V gene is TRBV25-1, the J gene TRBJ2-7, with D possibly being TRBD1 (5 bases). With 3 bases removed from V and 1 base from J, the gap between germline ends came to 13 bases. Germline V gives CDR1 MGHDK, CDR2 SYGVNS. This CDR3 has 15 amino acids. Here the CDR3 reads CASSDRAGFSYEQYF. As DNA, the CDR3 is TGTGCCAGCAGTGACAGGGCAGGGTTTTCCTACGAGCAGTACTTC.

The chain joins TRBV11-3 to TRBJ2-1; 7 nucleotides match TRBD2. The CDR3 loop spans 14 amino acids. Trimming took 4 bases from V and 8 from J; bases not matched to a gene: 8. In germline, CDR1 is SGHNT, CDR2 YENEEA. This chain's CDR3 is CASSYGGGPDEQFF. CDR3 nucleotides: TGTGCCAGCAGCTACGGGGGAGGGCCAGATGAGCAGTTCTTC. Full variable domain (remainder filled in from reference TRBV11-3 and TRBJ2-1): EAGVVQSPRYKIIEKKQPVAFWCNPISGHNTLYWYLQNLGQGPELLIRYENEEAVDDSQLPKDRFSAERLKGVDSTLKIQPAELGDSAVYLCASSYGGGPDEQFFGPGTRLTVL.

The chain links TRBV10-2 to TRBJ1-5; D is possibly TRBD1 (6 bases). V lost 6 bases and J lost 7, with 13 bases in between. From germline, CDR1 is WSHSY and CDR2 SAAADI. CDR3 length: 13 amino acids. The CDR3 reads CASSLQGYQPQHF. For the CDR3, the DNA is TGCGCCAGCAGCCTACAGGGATACCAGCCCCAGCATTTT.

The chain employs TRBV14 and TRBJ1-2; D unresolved. The CDR3 is 14 amino acids. CDR1 is SGHDN and CDR2 is FVKESK in the germline V gene. The germline V and J ends were trimmed by 3 bases and 3 bases, with 11 bases remaining between them. The CDR3 DNA sequence: TGTGCCAGCAGCCAGCCAGGTGCCCACTATGGCTACACCTTC. This sequence encodes CASSQPGAHYGYTF. Full variable domain (remainder filled in from reference TRBV14 and TRBJ1-2): EAGVTQFPSHSVIEKGQTVTLRCDPISGHDNLYWYRRVMGKEIKFLLHFVKESKQDESGMPNNRFLAERTGGTYSTLKVQPAELEDSGVYFCASSQPGAHYGYTFGSGTRLTVV.

The rearrangement links TRBV6-1 to TRBJ2-7, with 7 positions matching TRBD1. The germline V gene has CDR1 MNHNS and CDR2 SASEGT. The V gene end was trimmed by 3 bases and the J gene end by 5 bases; junction bases not matched to a gene: 10. The CDR3 consists of 15 residues. The chain's CDR3 is CASSDPGQTRDEQYF. The CDR3 coding sequence is TGTGCCAGCAGTGATCCGGGACAGACAAGAGACGAGCAGTACTTC.

The chain couples TRBV27 to TRBJ1-5, with TRBD1 matching over 9 bases. Germline-derived CDR1 and CDR2 are MNHEY and SMNVEV (reference sequence). This CDR3 is 16 amino acids long. The trim removed 4 bases at V and 1 base at J, leaving 5 bases unmatched. CDR3 in DNA: TGTGCCAGCAGTTCGCTACAGGGGGCGAGCAATCAGCCCCAGCATTTT. Translation: CASSSLQGASNQPQHF.

This clone was seen a single time. J is TRBJ2-7 and V is TRBV5-1; tentative D call: TRBD2 (6 bases). Trimming removed 6 bases from V and 4 bases from J, with 23 bases in between. The CDR3 spans 16 residues. CDR1 and CDR2 from the germline V gene are SGHRS and YFSETQ. As DNA, the CDR3 is TGCGCCAGCACCCCAACCCAGGCAGGGAGGTCTTACGAGCAGTACTTC. This sequence encodes CASTPTQAGRSYEQYF.

V is TRBV19 and J is TRBJ1-2, with 11 positions matching TRBD1. The J segment lost 3 bases and the V segment lost 6 bases, leaving 3 bases of the junction unmatched. The CDR3 is 14 amino acids. Germline V CDR1 and CDR2: LNHDA, SQIVND (reference sequence). In DNA form, the CDR3 reads TGTGCCAGTAGCTGGACAGGGGGCGACTATGGCTACACCTTC. This translates into CASSWTGGDYGYTF.

This clone was counted a few times. The chain links TRBV5-1 to TRBJ2-5; D may be TRBD1 (6 bases). The CDR3 loop spans 16 amino acids. Trimming pared 0 bases from V and 1 base from J, leaving 13 bases between. Germline V gives CDR1 SGHRS, CDR2 YFSETQ. The chain's CDR3 is CASSLGAGAVQETQYF. The DNA of the CDR3 is TGCGCCAGCAGCTTGGGGGCAGGGGCCGTCCAAGAGACCCAGTACTTC.